This TCR beta chain was obtained from a study of blood T cell repertoires in COVID-19. The germline V gene has CDR1 LGHDT and CDR2 YNNKEL (reference sequence). Trimming took off 0 bases at V and 8 bases at J, with 16 bases between the two ends. This CDR3 is 15 amino acids long. Sequencing used immunoSEQ multiplex PCR; TCRdb keeps in-frame clones, though not all of them. The sample carries 150,000 to 180,000 clones, approximately 83% recorded once. This TCR derives from a woman aged 55-69 years with acute or convalescent COVID-19. The rearrangement joins TRBV3-1 (or the pseudogene TRBV3-2) to TRBJ1-2; D may be TRBD1 (6 bases). Sequences were obtained from peripheral blood. CDR3 DNA: TGTGCCAGCAGCCAAGACACTATGGGGGCGCGAGGCTACACCTTC. Amino acid sequence: CASSQDTMGARGYTF.